This T cell receptor (beta chain) was documented in a study of blood T cell repertoires in COVID-19. About the research overall: The analysed material was cDNA or gDNA that came from T cells, B-cell-depleted T cells, or PBMCs.

Sequenced by immunoSEQ multiplex PCR; TCRdb stores in-frame clones only, minus some. The sample has fewer than 200,000 clones, more than 80% seen once. Germline V gives CDR1 MDHEN, CDR2 SYDVKM. V lost 1 base to trimming and J lost 7 bases, with 13 bases between them. The CDR3 is 14 amino acids. The sample was peripheral blood. The receptor's source is a woman aged 40 to 55 with COVID-19, enrolled during active disease. This chain links TRBV28 with TRBJ2-5, with TRBD2 as a possible D gene (6 bases). This CDR3 reads CASSLFSGRRTQYF. CDR3 sequence (DNA): TGTGCCAGCAGTTTATTTAGCGGCAGAAGGACCCAGTACTTC.